This TCR beta chain originates from a study of CD8 T cells in Susac syndrome. V lost 1 base, J lost 5 bases, and 9 bases lay in between. The CDR3 is made up of 14 amino acids. The V gene's germline CDR1 is LNHNV and CDR2 YYDKDF (reference sequence). Random hexamers were used to reverse transcribe the RNA input (about 0.5 to 1 ug). Amplification of TCR beta CDR3 by immunoSEQ multiplex PCR spanned 54 Vbeta and 13 Jbeta. Via MiXCR, TCRdb re-called the immunoSEQ multiplex PCR reads, giving one row per CDR3 protein. The sample lists 95,000 to 150,000 distinct CDR3 sequences, around 94% occurring once. Patients with Susac syndrome met diagnostic criteria defined recently for definite or probable disease.

This receptor was taken from a human donor with Susac syndrome. The chain couples TRBV15 to TRBJ1-5, with D hard to call. The sequencing sample was made of CD8+ T cells from PBMCs. CDR3 residues: CATSRGGEHQPQHF. CDR3 sequence (DNA): TGTGCCACCAGCAGAGGGGGTGAGCATCAGCCCCAGCATTTT.